This is a list of T cell receptor beta chains from one sample in a study of cytomegalovirus exposure and HLA in healthy donors. Clones were read by immunoSEQ multiplex PCR, and TCRdb kept only the in-frame ones, dropping some. In total, the table holds about 140,000 clones. Sequencing was performed on PBMCs. These receptors originate from a male donor in good health and CMV-seronegative. Both conserved end residues are trimmed from each CDR3.

cdr3_length,v_call,cdr3_aa
13,TRBV5-1,ASSAGTGVPYEQY
15,TRBV18,ASSDRGPPSSGNTIY
11,TRBV15,ATSGTYSGRPT
11,TRBV10-1,AGRRGDPHEQY
11,TRBV30,AWSKMSNEKLF
10,TRBV9,ASSPSGGGYT
13,TRBV5-1,ASSLVGGGRLEQY
11,TRBV13,ASSFDGEGEQY
16,TRBV15,ATSRSQTSGKSIDEQY
15,TRBV19,ASSLRDRGLPNTEAF
14,TRBV11-2,ASSLEGRGSGNTIY